The entry below gives a single TCR beta chain sequence along with its context. The source of the sample is a study of early T cells in non-severe SARS-CoV-2 infection. Study summary: Bulk RNA taken from unsorted whole blood was sequenced, leaving chains unpaired.

Individual cDNA molecules received unique molecular identifiers. TCRdb ran MiXCR on the 5' RACE reads and lists one entry per CDR3 protein. The data show around 80,000 distinct CDR3 sequences, about 11% seen once. The CDR3 extends over 14 amino acids. Per germline, CDR1 SGHTA and CDR2 FQGNSA. Deletions cut 3 bases from V and 3 bases from J, with 9 bases between. This TCR derives from an adult who was a healthcare worker with PCR-confirmed SARS-CoV-2 infection or an uninfected control (not recorded which). Source: whole blood, taken at baseline. The chain joins TRBV7-2 to TRBJ1-5, with a possible D match to TRBD1 (6 bases). CDR3 amino acids: CASSFPGDNQPQHF. The CDR3 coding sequence is TGTGCCAGCAGCTTTCCAGGGGACAATCAGCCCCAGCATTTT.